The 32 T cell receptor beta chains below all came from one sample that was sequenced in a study of blood T cell repertoires in COVID-19. TCRdb's copy holds only in-frame clones and misses some; the assay was immunoSEQ multiplex PCR. The sample has a few hundred thousand clones; more than 70% are singletons. Material: peripheral blood. These receptor sequences come from a man aged 18 to 35 who had recovered from COVID-19.

This chain uses TRBV11-1 with TRBJ2-7; TRBD2 aligns across 7 bases. CDR1 is SGHAT, CDR2 FQDESV, per germline (reference sequence). The CDR3 length is 14 residues. Trimming removed 7 bases from V and 3 bases from J; junction bases left unmatched: 9. The CDR3 sequence is CASTELRGVYEQYF. CDR3 DNA: TGTGCCAGCACCGAACTCCGGGGGGTCTACGAGCAGTACTTC.

The V gene is TRBV5-4, the J gene TRBJ2-2; D gene unclear. Germline CDR1 is SGHNT and CDR2 is YYREEE (reference sequence). Trimming left V 5 bases short and J 1 base short, with 3 bases between. This CDR3 comprises 12 residues. The CDR3 protein is CASRLNTGELFF. CDR3 sequence (DNA): TGTGCCAGCAGACTGAACACCGGGGAGCTGTTTTTT.

This rearrangement joins TRBV5-1 to TRBJ2-7; no firm D call. The CDR3 covers 15 residues. Deletions cut 1 base from V and 1 base from J, with 12 bases between. Per the germline V gene, CDR1 is SGHRS and CDR2 is YFSETQ. This chain's CDR3 is CASSLKRPPSYEQYF. CDR3 DNA sequence: TGCGCCAGCAGCTTGAAGAGGCCGCCGTCCTACGAGCAGTACTTC.

This clone occurred once. This chain uses TRBV7-2 with TRBJ1-5; D possibly corresponds to TRBD1 (5 bases). There are 13 residues in the CDR3. Germline V lookup: CDR1 SGHTA, CDR2 FQGNSA. V was clipped by 2 bases and J by 7 bases, with 9 bases between them. The CDR3 coding sequence is TGTGCCAGCAGCTTAATGGGGCGACAGCCCCAGCATTTT. It is translated as CASSLMGRQPQHF. The whole variable domain, filled in from reference TRBV7-2 and TRBJ1-5, reads GAGVSQSPSNKVTEKGKDVELRCDPISGHTALYWYRQSLGQGLEFLIYFQGNSAPDKSGLPSDRFSAERTGGSVSTLTIQRTQQEDSAVYLCASSLMGRQPQHFGDGTRLSIL.

This rearrangement joins TRBV5-6 to TRBJ1-6; 12 nucleotides line up with TRBD1. This CDR3 comprises 16 residues. The V gene's germline CDR1 is SGHDT and CDR2 YYEEEE. V gave up 0 bases and J gave up 9 bases; unmatched junction bases: 4. The CDR3: CASSLGDRGRGSPLHF. CDR3 in DNA: TGTGCCAGCAGCTTGGGGGACAGGGGGCGAGGTTCACCCCTCCACTTT.

This clone was observed a handful of times. This sample includes further DNA sequences coding for the same CDR3. The V gene is TRBV19, the J gene TRBJ1-3; no definite D call. The ends were cut back, 5 bases at V and 3 bases at J, with 8 bases in the middle. CDR1 and CDR2 (germline): LNHDA, SQIVND (reference sequence). CDR3 length equals 13 residues. The CDR3 sequence is CASSANNGNTIYF. The DNA of the CDR3 is TGTGCCAGTAGTGCCAACAATGGAAACACCATATATTTT.

This clone was seen only once. This chain links TRBV28 with TRBJ1-3; 9 nucleotides match TRBD1. The CDR3 has 15 amino acids. Germline CDR1 reads MDHEN; CDR2 reads SYDVKM. Trimming cost V 6 bases and J 1 base; bases outside gene matches: 4. The CDR3 spells CASRTGTGSGNTIYF. DNA of the CDR3: TGTGCCAGCAGGACCGGGACAGGGTCTGGAAACACCATATATTTT.

This chain joins TRBV19 and TRBJ1-1, with TRBD1 matching over 8 bases. The J segment lost 6 bases and the V segment lost 1 base, leaving 4 bases of the junction unmatched. CDR3 length: 14 amino acids. The germline V gene encodes CDR1 LNHDA and CDR2 SQIVND (reference sequence). The CDR3, as DNA: TGTGCCAGTAGTATAGGCGACAGGGGAGCTGAAGCTTTCTTT. This sequence encodes CASSIGDRGAEAFF.

This clone appeared a few times. The chain employs TRBV11-2 and TRBJ2-7; 9 bases are shared with TRBD2. The CDR3 sequence is 15 residues long. Germline assignment: CDR1 SGHAT and CDR2 FQNNGV. The V segment lost 1 base and the J segment 4 bases; nucleotides outside the gene matches: 5. Written as DNA, the CDR3 is TGTGCCAGCAGCTTAGGATTGACTAGCGGTTACGAGCAGTACTTC. Translating gives CASSLGLTSGYEQYF.

This clone is a singleton in its sample. This sample includes further DNA sequences coding for the same CDR3. The rearrangement uses TRBV5-1 and TRBJ1-1; D ambiguous. Germline V gene sequence: CDR1 SGHRS, CDR2 YFSETQ. This CDR3 is 14 amino acids long. V was clipped by 1 base and J by 1 base, with 8 bases between them. The CDR3 region has the DNA TGCGCCAGCAGCTTGTCGGGAGCGAACACTGAAGCTTTCTTT. Translated, it gives CASSLSGANTEAFF. The full variable domain, its missing parts supplied by reference TRBV5-1 and TRBJ1-1, is KAGVTQTPRYLIKTRGQQVTLSCSPISGHRSVSWYQQTPGQGLQFLFEYFSETQRNKGNFPGRFSGRQFSNSRSEMNVSTLELGDSALYLCASSLSGANTEAFFGQGTRLTVV.

This chain links TRBV5-8 with TRBJ1-2, with no clear D. The CDR3 runs 15 residues. Germline loops: CDR1 SGHTS, CDR2 YDEGEE. Trimming removed 0 bases at V and 6 bases at J, with 15 bases between. The CDR3 protein is CASSLDRFKRDGYTF. The CDR3 DNA sequence: TGTGCCAGCAGCTTGGACCGCTTCAAACGGGATGGCTACACCTTC.

This rearrangement joins TRBV18 to TRBJ1-2, with 9 bases identical to TRBD1. This CDR3 comprises 12 residues. After removal of 3 bases from V and 8 bases from J, the junction contained 1 base not matched to a gene. CDR1 and CDR2 from the germline V gene are KGHSH and LQKENI. The CDR3 spells CASSPGTGGYTF. The CDR3 nucleotides are TGTGCCAGCTCACCCGGGACAGGGGGCTACACCTTC. Full variable domain (missing parts from reference TRBV18 and TRBJ1-2): NAGVMQNPRHLVRRRGQEARLRCSPMKGHSHVYWYRQLPEEGLKFMVYLQKENIIDESGMPKERFSAEFPKEGPSILRIQQVVRGDSAAYFCASSPGTGGYTFGSGTRLTVV.

The chain combines TRBV11-3 with TRBJ2-3; no reliable D call. Looked up from germline, CDR1 is SGHNT and CDR2 is YENEEA. Trimming pared 0 bases from V and 7 bases from J, leaving 8 bases between. The CDR3 length is 13 residues. This CDR3 reads CASSLDLLNTQYF. CDR3 bases: TGTGCCAGCAGCTTAGATCTATTAAATACGCAGTATTTT.

V is TRBV18 and J is TRBJ1-4; 9 positions agree with TRBD1. V gave up 5 bases and J gave up 8 bases; unmatched junction bases: 6. The CDR3 has 14 amino acids. The germline CDR1 and CDR2 sequences are KGHSH and LQKENI. The CDR3 region has the DNA TGTGCCAGCTCAGGGACAGGGATAAAGGAAAAACTGTTTTTT. This gives the protein CASSGTGIKEKLFF.

The chain recombines TRBV5-1 with TRBJ2-3; 9 positions agree with TRBD2. The CDR3 consists of 16 residues. Trimming took 0 bases from V and 3 from J; bases not matched to a gene: 5. Germline CDR1 reads SGHRS; CDR2 reads YFSETQ. The CDR3 DNA reads as TGCGCCAGCAGCTTGGTACTAGCGGGTGAAACAGATACGCAGTATTTT. Translation gives CASSLVLAGETDTQYF. The full variable domain, in which reference TRBV5-1 and TRBJ2-3 provide the parts outside the CDR3, is KAGVTQTPRYLIKTRGQQVTLSCSPISGHRSVSWYQQTPGQGLQFLFEYFSETQRNKGNFPGRFSGRQFSNSRSEMNVSTLELGDSALYLCASSLVLAGETDTQYFGPGTRLTVL.

V usage is TRBV5-6 and J usage is TRBJ2-6, with 7 bases identical to TRBD1. With V trimmed by 4 bases and J by 2 bases, 6 bases remained unmatched. This CDR3 has 16 residues. Germline V gives CDR1 SGHDT, CDR2 YYEEEE. CDR3 loop: CASSRLTGPGANVLTF. CDR3 coding DNA: TGTGCCAGCAGCCGCCTGACAGGGCCTGGGGCCAACGTCCTGACTTTC.

The V and J genes are TRBV3-1 (or the pseudogene TRBV3-2) and TRBJ1-1, with D possibly being TRBD1 (5 bases). CDR3 size: 15 residues. Trimming pared 0 bases from V and 7 bases from J, leaving 15 bases between. Germline CDR1 reads LGHDT; CDR2 reads YNNKEL (reference sequence). The CDR3 nucleotides are TGTGCCAGCAGCCAAGATCCACAGGCGGGGATTGAAGCTTTCTTT. It codes for CASSQDPQAGIEAFF.

This CDR3 reads CASSHQERTSGGNEQFF. CDR3 bases: TGTGCCAGCAGCCACCAAGAAAGGACTAGCGGGGGTAATGAGCAGTTCTTC. This rearrangement joins TRBV3-1 (or the pseudogene TRBV3-2) to TRBJ2-1; 13 nucleotides align to TRBD2. This CDR3 has 17 amino acids. Trimming cost V 3 bases and J 7 bases; bases outside gene matches: 9. From germline, CDR1 is LGHDT and CDR2 YNNKEL (reference sequence).

The chain uses TRBV9 and TRBJ1-1, with 7 bases lining up with TRBD1. The junction had 5 bases not matched to a gene; V was cut back by 5 bases and J by 4 bases. This CDR3 has 13 residues. Germline V gene lookup returns CDR1 SGDLS and CDR2 YYNGEE. For the CDR3, the DNA is TGTGCCAGCAGTGCAACAGGGGTCACTGAAGCTTTCTTT. Its translation is CASSATGVTEAFF.

The V and J genes are TRBV19 and TRBJ2-7; TRBD2 aligns across 7 bases. V was clipped by 3 bases and J by 0 bases; unmatched bases: 5. The CDR3 is 15 residues long. Germline CDR1 LNHDA, CDR2 SQIVND (reference sequence). The CDR3 protein is CASSMKGTNSYEQYF. In nucleotides, the CDR3 is TGTGCCAGTAGTATGAAAGGGACTAACTCCTACGAGCAGTACTTC.

V gene TRBV7-3 combines with J gene TRBJ2-2; TRBD1 is a possible D gene (5 bases). CDR1 is SGHTA, CDR2 FQGTGA, per germline. V was pared by 5 bases and J by 6 bases, with 7 bases between. This CDR3 region has 12 residues. The CDR3 nucleotides are TGTGCCAGCAGCCAGGGTGCCGGGGAGCTGTTTTTT. Protein: CASSQGAGELFF.

This clone was seen a single time. The chain links TRBV7-2 to TRBJ1-3; TRBD1 aligns across 7 bases. With V trimmed by 4 bases and J by 1 base, 4 bases remained unmatched. This CDR3 is 15 amino acids long. The germline V gene encodes CDR1 SGHTA and CDR2 FQGNSA. DNA of the CDR3: TGTGCCAGCAGCTCCCCAGGGGGTTCTGGAAACACCATATATTTT. It encodes CASSSPGGSGNTIYF.

The chain links TRBV7-9 to TRBJ2-7; TRBD1 matches 8 bases. Trimming cost V 5 bases and J 6 bases; bases outside gene matches: 15. The CDR3 spans 16 residues. In germline, CDR1 is SEHNR, CDR2 FQNEAQ (reference sequence). CDR3 in DNA: TGTGCCAGCAGCCCTCCCCTCCGGGACAGGATAGGCGAGCAGTACTTC. This codes for CASSPPLRDRIGEQYF.

The V gene is TRBV27, the J gene TRBJ2-7; 9 bases fit TRBD1. The ends lost 0 bases at V and 3 bases at J; junction bases unmatched: 9. From germline, CDR1 is MNHEY and CDR2 SMNVEV (reference sequence). The CDR3 runs 17 residues. The CDR3 here is CASSLSGTGYRYYEQYF. The CDR3, as DNA: TGTGCCAGCAGTTTATCTGGGACAGGGTACCGATACTACGAGCAGTACTTC.

The CDR3 loop is CASSFTRDQPQHF. In DNA form, the CDR3 reads TGTGCCAGCAGCTTTACCAGGGATCAGCCCCAGCATTTT. This chain joins TRBV7-2 and TRBJ1-5, with a possible D match to TRBD1 (5 bases). Trimming stripped 3 bases from V and 5 bases from J, with 8 bases between. Germline-derived CDR1 and CDR2 are SGHTA and FQGNSA. The CDR3 loop spans 13 amino acids.

The rearrangement links TRBV7-2 to TRBJ2-1, with 13 nucleotides matching TRBD2. The CDR3 has 19 amino acids. CDR1 SGHTA and CDR2 FQGNSA come from the germline V gene. The J segment lost 5 bases and the V segment lost 1 base, leaving 11 bases of the junction unmatched. In DNA form, the CDR3 reads TGTGCCAGCAGCTTAGGGACTAGCGGGAGTGTTAGGCTGAACAATGAGCAGTTCTTC. Translated: CASSLGTSGSVRLNNEQFF.

The rearrangement uses TRBV20-1 and TRBJ2-7; 11 bases agree with TRBD1. The CDR3 consists of 13 residues. In germline, CDR1 is DFQATT, CDR2 SNEGSKA (reference sequence). The V segment lost 3 bases and the J segment 5 bases; nucleotides outside the gene matches: 3. The CDR3 nucleotides read TGCAGTGCTAGTGGACAGGGGGCTCACGAGCAGTACTTC. Translated, it gives CSASGQGAHEQYF.

V gene TRBV6-2 or TRBV6-3 combines with J gene TRBJ2-2; 7 bases match TRBD1. The CDR3 length is 16 residues. V gave up 2 bases and J gave up 6 bases; unmatched junction bases: 9. Per germline, CDR1 MNHEY and CDR2 SVGEGT. CDR3 nucleotide sequence: TGTGCCAGCAGTTACGTCGGCAGGGGGAGTTCCGGGGAGCTGTTTTTT. Its translation: CASSYVGRGSSGELFF.

This sequence joins TRBV6-1 and TRBJ1-2; a weak D match, TRBD1 (5 bases). Germline-derived CDR1 and CDR2 are MNHNS and SASEGT. The germline V and J ends were trimmed by 2 bases and 4 bases, with 11 bases remaining between them. The CDR3 length is 14 residues. The CDR3 reads CASSETDSSYGYTF. The CDR3 region has the DNA TGTGCCAGCAGTGAAACCGACAGTTCCTATGGCTACACCTTC.

The chain joins TRBV2 to TRBJ2-2; D perhaps matches TRBD2 (6 bases). Germline CDR1 reads SNHLY; CDR2 reads FYNNEI. The CDR3 has 15 residues. V lost 5 bases to trimming and J lost 1 base, with 11 bases between them. CDR3 in amino acids: CASSRDSLNTGELFF. The CDR3 nucleotides read TGTGCCAGCAGTCGGGACTCCCTGAACACCGGGGAGCTGTTTTTT.

This chain links TRBV29-1 with TRBJ1-2; D uncertain. CDR3 length: 11 amino acids. Germline CDR1 and CDR2: SQVTM and ANQGSEA. V was clipped by 4 bases and J by 4 bases, with 7 bases between them. Here the CDR3 reads CSVVLSYGYTF. The CDR3 DNA reads as TGCAGCGTTGTTCTTAGCTATGGCTACACCTTC.

The rearrangement links TRBV6-6 to TRBJ2-2; 7 bases line up with TRBD1. With V trimmed by 7 bases and J by 7 bases, 15 bases remained unmatched. The germline V gene has CDR1 MNHNY and CDR2 SVGAGI (reference sequence). The length of the CDR3 is 16 residues. The CDR3, as DNA: TGTGCCAGCATGATCCCTCCGGGGACAGCTATCGGGGAGCTGTTTTTT. Amino acids: CASMIPPGTAIGELFF.